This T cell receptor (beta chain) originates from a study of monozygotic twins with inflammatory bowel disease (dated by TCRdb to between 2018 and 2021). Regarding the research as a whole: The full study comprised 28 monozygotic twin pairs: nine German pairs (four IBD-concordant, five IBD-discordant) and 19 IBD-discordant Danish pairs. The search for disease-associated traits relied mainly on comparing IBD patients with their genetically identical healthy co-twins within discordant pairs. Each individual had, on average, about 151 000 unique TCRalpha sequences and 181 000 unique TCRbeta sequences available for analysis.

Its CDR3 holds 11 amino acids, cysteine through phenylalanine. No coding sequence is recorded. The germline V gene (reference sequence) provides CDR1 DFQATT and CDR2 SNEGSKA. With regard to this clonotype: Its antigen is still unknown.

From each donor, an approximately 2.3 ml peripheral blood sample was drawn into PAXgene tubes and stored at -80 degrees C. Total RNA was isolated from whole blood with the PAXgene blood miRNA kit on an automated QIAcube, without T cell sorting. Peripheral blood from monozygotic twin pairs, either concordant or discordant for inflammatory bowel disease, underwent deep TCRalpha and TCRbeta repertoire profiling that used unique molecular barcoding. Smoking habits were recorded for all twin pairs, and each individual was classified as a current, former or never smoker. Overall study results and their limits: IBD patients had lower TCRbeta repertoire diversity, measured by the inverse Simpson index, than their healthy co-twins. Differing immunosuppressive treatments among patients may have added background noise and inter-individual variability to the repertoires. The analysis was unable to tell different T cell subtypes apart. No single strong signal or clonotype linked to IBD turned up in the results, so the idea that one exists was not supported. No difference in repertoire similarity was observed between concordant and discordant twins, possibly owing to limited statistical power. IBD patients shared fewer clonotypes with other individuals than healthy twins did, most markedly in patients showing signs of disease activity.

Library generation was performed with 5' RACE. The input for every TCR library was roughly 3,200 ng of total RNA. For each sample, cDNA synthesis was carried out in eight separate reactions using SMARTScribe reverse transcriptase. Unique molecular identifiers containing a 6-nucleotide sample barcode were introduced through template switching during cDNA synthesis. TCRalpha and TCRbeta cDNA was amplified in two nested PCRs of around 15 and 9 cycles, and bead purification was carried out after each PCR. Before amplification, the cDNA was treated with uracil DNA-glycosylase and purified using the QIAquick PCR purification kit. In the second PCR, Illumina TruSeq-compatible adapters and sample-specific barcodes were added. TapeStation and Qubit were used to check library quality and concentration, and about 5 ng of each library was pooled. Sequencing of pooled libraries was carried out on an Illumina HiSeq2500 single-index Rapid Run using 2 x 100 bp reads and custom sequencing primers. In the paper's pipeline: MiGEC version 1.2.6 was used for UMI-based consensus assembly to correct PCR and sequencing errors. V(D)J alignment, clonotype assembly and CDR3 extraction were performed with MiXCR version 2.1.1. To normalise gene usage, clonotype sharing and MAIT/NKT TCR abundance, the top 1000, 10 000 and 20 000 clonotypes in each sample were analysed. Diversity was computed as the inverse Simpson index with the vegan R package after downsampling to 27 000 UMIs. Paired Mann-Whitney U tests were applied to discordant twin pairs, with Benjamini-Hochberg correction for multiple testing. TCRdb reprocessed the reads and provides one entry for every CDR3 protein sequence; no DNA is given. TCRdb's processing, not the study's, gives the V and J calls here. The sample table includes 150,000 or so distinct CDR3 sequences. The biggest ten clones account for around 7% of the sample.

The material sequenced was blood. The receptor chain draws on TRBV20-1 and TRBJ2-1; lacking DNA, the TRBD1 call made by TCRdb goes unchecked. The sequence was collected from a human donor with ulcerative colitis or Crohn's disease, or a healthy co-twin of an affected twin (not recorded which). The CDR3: CSAGGGIEQFF.